Below are 11 T cell receptor beta chains sequenced from a single sample in a study of cytomegalovirus exposure and HLA in healthy donors. Both 60 Vbeta primers and 13 Jbeta primers went into the PCR. Here immunoSEQ multiplex PCR was the method, and the copy in TCRdb shows in-frame clones only, minus some. This sample carries 150,000 to 200,000 clones, with 2.1% going to the ten biggest clones. Input material: PBMCs. These TCRs come from a man aged 25 to 40 in good health and CMV-seronegative.

This sequence joins TRBV18 and TRBJ2-6; the match to TRBD1 covers 12 bases. The CDR3 covers 16 residues. J lost 1 base, V lost 6 bases, and 1 base had no gene match. The germline gives CDR1 KGHSH, CDR2 LQKENI. The CDR3 here is CASSGQGASGANVLTF. The CDR3 nucleotides read TGTGCCAGCTCGGGACAGGGGGCTTCTGGGGCCAACGTCCTGACTTTC. Full variable domain (rest looked up from reference TRBV18 and TRBJ2-6): NAGVMQNPRHLVRRRGQEARLRCSPMKGHSHVYWYRQLPEEGLKFMVYLQKENIIDESGMPKERFSAEFPKEGPSILRIQQVVRGDSAAYFCASSGQGASGANVLTFGAGSRLTVL.

V is TRBV4-1 and J is TRBJ2-1; D might be TRBD1 (5 bases). V dropped 7 bases and J dropped 0 bases, with 16 bases sitting between them. This CDR3 comprises 16 residues. Germline assignment: CDR1 MGHRA and CDR2 YSYEKL. CDR3 DNA: TGCGCCAGCACGACCACAGGAATCGGCTCCTACAATGAGCAGTTCTTC. Amino acids: CASTTTGIGSYNEQFF.

The genes are TRBV28 and TRBJ2-2, with D unclear. The V gene's germline CDR1 is MDHEN and CDR2 SYDVKM. This CDR3 has 12 amino acids. The germline V and J ends were trimmed by 3 bases and 4 bases, with 3 bases remaining between them. The CDR3 sequence is CASSLSTGELFF. CDR3 coding DNA: TGTGCCAGCAGTTTGAGCACCGGGGAGCTGTTTTTT. Combining the CDR3 with reference TRBV28 and TRBJ2-2 gives the whole variable domain DVKVTQSSRYLVKRTGEKVFLECVQDMDHENMFWYRQDPGLGLRLIYFSYDVKMKEKGDIPEGYSVSREKKERFSLILESASTNQTSMYLCASSLSTGELFFGEGSRLTVL.

This chain links TRBV18 with TRBJ1-1, with TRBD1 matching over 11 bases. The CDR3 length is 17 residues. The germline gives CDR1 KGHSH, CDR2 LQKENI. The junction had 7 bases not matched to a gene; V was cut back by 4 bases and J by 0 bases. CDR3 loop: CASSLGQGASMNTEAFF. CDR3 nucleotide sequence: TGTGCCAGCTCACTAGGACAGGGGGCGTCCATGAACACTGAAGCTTTCTTT.

This chain joins TRBV11-3 and TRBJ1-2; no reliable D call. The germline V gene encodes CDR1 SGHNT and CDR2 YENEEA. CDR3 length equals 13 residues. V was cut by 0 bases and J by 6 bases, with 8 bases left in between. CDR3 loop: CASSLDAGHGYTF. CDR3 sequence (DNA): TGTGCCAGCAGCTTAGATGCAGGCCATGGCTACACCTTC.

The CDR3 DNA reads TGTGCCAGCAGCTTGCAGGGGGTCTATGGCTACACCTTC. Residues: CASSLQGVYGYTF. The V gene is TRBV5-4, the J gene TRBJ1-2, with 7 bases aligning to TRBD1. Germline loops: CDR1 SGHNT, CDR2 YYREEE (reference sequence). J lost 4 bases, V lost 1 base, and 1 base had no gene match. This CDR3 has 13 residues. The whole variable domain, remainder taken from reference TRBV5-4 and TRBJ1-2, is ETGVTQSPTHLIKTRGQQVTLRCSSQSGHNTVSWYQQALGQGPQFIFQYYREEENGRGNFPPRFSGLQFPNYSSELNVNALELDDSALYLCASSLQGVYGYTFGSGTRLTVV.

V and J are TRBV5-1 and TRBJ1-3; D gene uncertain. With 4 bases removed from V and 3 bases from J, the gap between germline ends came to 17 bases. CDR1 and CDR2 from the germline V gene are SGHRS and YFSETQ. The CDR3 runs 16 residues. The CDR3 here is CASSAGGPGGGNTIYF. The CDR3 DNA reads TGCGCCAGCAGCGCGGGTGGGCCTGGCGGTGGAAACACCATATATTTT.

This chain joins TRBV28 and TRBJ2-7; D unresolved. CDR1 and CDR2 (germline): MDHEN, SYDVKM. V lost 5 bases and J lost 4, with 9 bases in between. The CDR3 is 12 amino acids. CDR3: CASSSLRYEQYF. CDR3 nucleotide sequence: TGTGCCAGCAGTAGCCTCCGGTACGAGCAGTACTTC.

The rearrangement links TRBV5-4 to TRBJ2-7; 7 bases map to TRBD2. Germline CDR1 is SGHNT and CDR2 is YYREEE (reference sequence). This CDR3 is 15 amino acids long. J gave up 2 bases and V 2 bases, and 7 bases lay outside the gene matches. As DNA, the CDR3 is TGTGCCAGCAGCTTTGGGCTAGCGGCAACCTACGAGCAGTACTTC. Its protein product is CASSFGLAATYEQYF. Supplemented by reference TRBV5-4 and TRBJ2-7, the full variable domain reads ETGVTQSPTHLIKTRGQQVTLRCSSQSGHNTVSWYQQALGQGPQFIFQYYREEENGRGNFPPRFSGLQFPNYSSELNVNALELDDSALYLCASSFGLAATYEQYFGPGTRLTVT.

This chain links TRBV20-1 with TRBJ1-2, with a tentative D call TRBD1 (6 bases). CDR1 and CDR2 (germline): DFQATT, SNEGSKA (reference sequence). This CDR3 is 11 amino acids long. V lost 2 bases to trimming and J lost 8 bases, with 9 bases between them. In DNA form, the CDR3 reads TGCAGTGCTAGAACAGGGCGGGGCTACACCTTC. This gives the protein CSARTGRGYTF.

The J gene is TRBJ1-5, the V gene TRBV19; weak D call: TRBD1 (6 bases). Trimming shortened V by 4 bases and J by 5 bases, and 12 bases separated the two germline ends. The germline V gene has CDR1 LNHDA and CDR2 SQIVND (reference sequence). CDR3 length: 14 residues. The CDR3 nucleotides read TGTGCCAGTAGTAGAACGCAGGGGTATCAGCCCCAGCATTTT. It yields the protein CASSRTQGYQPQHF.